These 16 T cell receptor beta chains were sequenced from one sample in a study of tumor and adjacent non-tumor tissue in lung cancer. TCRbeta libraries were built with three rounds of nested PCR, modified from ARM-PCR. TCRdb re-derived calls from the multiplex PCR reads in MiXCR, one entry per CDR3 protein. This table has about 200,000 distinct CDR3 sequences, 70% to 75% appearing once. The template was RNA from unsorted bulk tissue. The sequenced material came from lung tumor tissue. The source is a man aged 60-69 years with non-small cell lung cancer.

The chain employs TRBV29-1 and TRBJ2-7; 7 bases are shared with TRBD2. The CDR3 runs 15 residues. Germline CDR1 is SQVTM and CDR2 is ANQGSEA. The CDR3, as DNA: TGCATGGTTGAAGATCGGGGTCGGGGGGAAGGAGAGCAGTACTTC. Encoded protein: CMVEDRGRGEGEQYF.

Concerning this clonotype itself: The junction departs from germline at one end; a sequencing error may be responsible. This rearrangement joins TRBV11-3 to TRBJ2-3; D might be TRBD1 (5 bases). Germline V lookup: CDR1 SGHNT, CDR2 YENEEA. The CDR3 runs 15 residues. CDR3 amino acids: CVSSFPNTMTDTQYF. CDR3 DNA: TGTGTCAGCAGCTTCCCGAACACAATGACAGATACCCAGTATTTT.

This clonotype appeared many times. This sequence joins TRBV4-2 and TRBJ1-2; a weak D match, TRBD1 (5 bases). Looked up from germline, CDR1 is LGHNA and CDR2 is YNFKEQ. CDR3 length equals 14 residues. The ends were cut back, 0 bases at V and 4 bases at J, with 9 bases in the middle. CDR3 in DNA: TGTGCCAGCAGCCAAGACTCAGGGTTCTATGGCTACACCTTC. Encoded protein: CASSQDSGFYGYTF.

About this clonotype: A single base separates this from a much larger clone, so it may be a read error. In nucleotides, the CDR3 is TGTGCCAGCTGCCAAGATTCAGGGCAAGGAAACACCATATATTTT. Translated: CASCQDSGQGNTIYF. The gene calls are TRBV4-2 and TRBJ1-3; possible D gene TRBD1, 5 bases. The CDR3 is 15 amino acids. CDR1 is LGHNA, CDR2 YNFKEQ, per germline.

The V gene is TRBV6-5, the J gene TRBJ2-3, with unresolved D. V lost 4 bases and J 2 bases, leaving 4 bases between the germline ends. The length of the CDR3 is 12 residues. CDR1 and CDR2 (germline): MNHEY, SVGAGI. For the CDR3, the DNA is TGTGCCAGCAGTTCTACCACAGATACGCAGTATTTT. Translation gives CASSSTTDTQYF.

V gene TRBV6-5 combines with J gene TRBJ1-1, with 8 bases lining up with TRBD1. V dropped 2 bases and J dropped 5; count of bases not matched to a gene: 4. The CDR3 has 14 residues. In germline, CDR1 is MNHEY, CDR2 SVGAGI. In DNA, the CDR3 is TGTGCCAGCAGTTACGCAGGGGGCCGGACTGAAGCTTTCTTT. The encoded protein is CASSYAGGRTEAFF.

The genes are TRBV11-2 and TRBJ1-5; TRBD1 is a possible D gene (5 bases). This CDR3 spans 15 amino acids. Per germline, CDR1 SGHAT and CDR2 FQNNGV. The CDR3 bases are TGTACCGGCAGCTTAGAGCCAGGGAAGAATCAGCCCCAGCATTTT. Translation gives CTGSLEPGKNQPQHF.

For this clonotype: With a much larger clone just one base away, this may be a read error. This rearrangement joins TRBV20-1 to TRBJ1-1; perhaps TRBD1 as D (6 bases). Germline V gene lookup returns CDR1 DFQATT and CDR2 SNEGSKA (reference sequence). The CDR3 loop spans 13 amino acids. CDR3 DNA sequence: TGCAGTGCTTACAGGGTACGGGAGTCTGAAGTTTTCTTT. Its protein product is CSAYRVRESEVFF.

Details on this clonotype: At one boundary the junction diverges from the germline segment, which might be a read error. This chain connects TRBV12-3 or TRBV12-4 to TRBJ2-3; no firm D call. The CDR3 totals 10 residues. The CDR3 bases are TGTGCCAGCTCCGATAATACACAGTATTTT. Its translation: CASSDNTQYF.

This clonotype has only one observation. The chain uses TRBV10-2 and TRBJ2-1; D is unresolved. This CDR3 comprises 13 residues. CDR1 and CDR2 from the germline V gene are WSHSY and SAAADI. V lost 5 bases to trimming and J lost 7 bases, with 12 bases between them. The CDR3 loop reads CASSSNGRNEQFF. The CDR3 coding sequence is TGCGCCAGCAGTTCTAACGGTAGAAATGAGCAGTTCTTC.

This chain links TRBV20-1 with TRBJ2-7; TRBD1 might be the D (6 bases). This CDR3 comprises 15 residues. Germline CDR1 reads DFQATT; CDR2 reads SNEGSKA (reference sequence). Trimming shortened V by 6 bases and J by 3 bases, and 21 bases separated the two germline ends. This CDR3 is CSAVAGAVGIYEQYF. The CDR3 coding sequence is TGCAGTGCCGTCGCAGGGGCAGTCGGAATCTACGAGCAGTACTTC.

The rearrangement links TRBV20-1 to TRBJ2-1, with D perhaps TRBD1 (6 bases). The V gene lost 1 base and the J gene lost 11 bases, with 15 bases spanning the gap. Per the germline V gene, CDR1 is DFQATT and CDR2 is SNEGSKA (reference sequence). The CDR3 is 13 amino acids. The CDR3 loop reads CSARGAGDDKQFF. DNA of the CDR3: TGCAGTGCTAGAGGGGCAGGGGACGATAAGCAGTTCTTC.

The V and J genes are TRBV6-1 and TRBJ1-2; D is undetermined. The germline V gene encodes CDR1 MNHNS and CDR2 SASEGT. Deletions cut 4 bases from V and 5 bases from J, with 5 bases between. The CDR3 is 11 amino acids. CDR3 loop: CASSAGYGYTF. DNA for the CDR3: TGTGCCAGCAGTGCGGGGTATGGCTACACCTTC.

Worth noting for this clonotype: This may stem from a read error, because a much larger clone lies one nucleotide away. The V and J genes are TRBV29-1 and TRBJ2-1; D is possibly TRBD2 (6 bases). V lost 3 bases to trimming and J lost 0 bases, with 21 bases between them. The germline V gene encodes CDR1 SQVTM and CDR2 ANQGSEA. The CDR3 loop spans 18 amino acids. CDR3 nucleotide sequence: TGCAGCGTTGAGGGACGGACTACACACCCCAGCTCCTACAATGAGCAGTTCTTC. Translating it yields CSVEGRTTHPSSYNEQFF.

The chain joins TRBV20-1 to TRBJ2-7, with unresolved D. The CDR3 covers 14 residues. Germline-derived CDR1 and CDR2 are DFQATT and SNEGSKA (reference sequence). Deletions cut 0 bases from V and 2 bases from J, with 11 bases between. In nucleotides, the CDR3 is TGCAGTGCTAGAGAGGGTGGCCTCACCTACGAGCAGTACTTC. Protein: CSAREGGLTYEQYF.

The table lists this clonotype with a count of one. A much larger clonotype is one base distant, so this may be a read error. This chain connects TRBV20-1 to TRBJ2-5; D is perhaps TRBD1 or TRBD2 (5 bases each). CDR1 and CDR2 from the germline V gene are DFQATT and SNEGSKA (reference sequence). Deletions cut 4 bases from V and 7 bases from J, with 19 bases between. The CDR3 spans 14 residues. In DNA, the CDR3 is TGCAGTGCTATCCTAGGGGTATCGGCGGGGACCCAGTACTTC. As protein: CSAILGVSAGTQYF.